This entry lists 10 T cell receptor beta chains sequenced from one sample in a study of cytotoxic CD8 clonotypes in ibrutinib-treated CLL. Generated by immunoSEQ multiplex PCR, the TCRdb table keeps only in-frame clones and is missing some. The table has 150,000 or so clones, around 81% seen once. The specimen comprised PBMCs, sampled after 36 months of ibrutinib treatment. Source of these receptors: a human donor with chronic lymphocytic leukemia.

In this sample, this clone turned up a few times. The chain combines TRBV6-1 with TRBJ1-5; a weak D match, TRBD1 (5 bases). There are 15 residues in the CDR3. Trimming took off 6 bases at V and 3 bases at J, with 15 bases between the two ends. Germline CDR1 reads MNHNS; CDR2 reads SASEGT. The DNA for the CDR3 is TGTGCCAGCAGCTCAGGGTTAGCGGTCAATCAGCCCCAGCATTTT. It codes for CASSSGLAVNQPQHF.

This clone was counted only a few times. The V and J genes are TRBV19 and TRBJ1-5; unclear D gene. CDR1 is LNHDA and CDR2 is SQIVND in the germline V gene (reference sequence). The V end lost 4 bases, the J end lost 2 bases, and 12 bases lay between the germline ends. The CDR3 extends over 15 amino acids. The CDR3 here is CASSTRVGGNQPQHF. The CDR3, as DNA: TGTGCCAGTAGTACCCGGGTGGGTGGCAATCAGCCCCAGCATTTT.

The gene calls are TRBV11-2 and TRBJ1-1; tentatively, D is TRBD1 (5 bases). In germline, CDR1 is SGHAT, CDR2 FQNNGV. V dropped 3 bases and J dropped 0 bases, with 17 bases sitting between them. CDR3 length: 17 residues. CDR3 loop: CASSLGVAVYMNTEAFF. The DNA for the CDR3 is TGTGCCAGCAGCTTGGGGGTGGCAGTTTATATGAACACTGAAGCTTTCTTT.

The V and J genes are TRBV10-2 and TRBJ2-5, with TRBD1 matching over 11 bases. The V and J ends lost 3 bases and 1 base, in that order; junction bases with no gene match: 4. This CDR3 region has 16 residues. Germline CDR1 is WSHSY and CDR2 is SAAADI. The CDR3 here is CASSEGGTGGQETQYF. The CDR3, as DNA: TGCGCCAGCAGTGAAGGGGGGACAGGGGGCCAAGAGACCCAGTACTTC.

This clone was recorded once. The V call is TRBV6-6, the J call TRBJ2-7; possible D gene TRBD2, 5 bases. Germline loops: CDR1 MNHNY, CDR2 SVGAGI (reference sequence). The V gene lost 10 bases and the J gene lost 3 bases, with 10 bases spanning the gap. The CDR3 spans 11 residues. CDR3 amino acids: CATSGSYEQYF. The CDR3 DNA follows: TGTGCCACCTCGGGGAGCTACGAGCAGTACTTC.

The CDR3 loop reads CASSVNGRQETQYF. The CDR3 coding sequence is TGTGCCAGCAGCGTGAACGGGCGCCAAGAGACCCAGTACTTC. This rearrangement joins TRBV9 to TRBJ2-5; the D is unclear. Trimming took 2 bases from V and 1 from J, leaving 9 bases between them. CDR1 SGDLS and CDR2 YYNGEE come from the germline V gene. This CDR3 contains 14 residues.

The chain combines TRBV6-5 with TRBJ2-4; D call uncertain. The CDR3 has 14 amino acids. V was trimmed by 5 bases and J by 8 bases, leaving 16 bases between them. The germline V gene encodes CDR1 MNHEY and CDR2 SVGAGI. The CDR3 spells CASSTNGPPDIQYF. The CDR3 bases are TGTGCCAGCAGTACCAACGGGCCTCCGGACATTCAGTACTTC.

V is TRBV11-2 and J is TRBJ1-2, with 12 bases identical to TRBD1. The V and J ends lost 5 bases and 3 bases, in that order; junction bases with no gene match: 4. The germline gives CDR1 SGHAT, CDR2 FQNNGV. CDR3 length equals 15 residues. This CDR3 reads CASSRDRGQDYGYTF. CDR3 nucleotide sequence: TGTGCCAGCAGCCGGGACAGGGGGCAGGACTATGGCTACACCTTC.

The chain combines TRBV10-3 with TRBJ1-2; D unresolved. CDR1 ENHRY and CDR2 SYGVKD come from the germline V gene. Trimming took off 8 bases at V and 5 bases at J, with 21 bases between the two ends. There are 15 residues in the CDR3. CDR3: CAIGPSGREFYGYTF. CDR3 DNA sequence: TGTGCCATCGGGCCCTCGGGCAGAGAATTTTATGGCTACACCTTC.

The count of this clone is one. V gene TRBV5-1 combines with J gene TRBJ2-3, with 7 bases lining up with TRBD2. This CDR3 has 16 amino acids. Germline V gene lookup returns CDR1 SGHRS and CDR2 YFSETQ. The junction had 6 bases not matched to a gene; V was cut back by 0 bases and J by 2 bases. The CDR3: CASSLVRSGNTDTQYF. In DNA, the CDR3 is TGCGCCAGCAGCTTGGTTCGGAGCGGGAACACAGATACGCAGTATTTT.